This TCR beta chain is drawn from a study of siplizumab effects on memory and regulatory T cells. Study-level results: Solely a minor proportion of alloreactive clones could be assigned to unstimulated subsets.

With 7 bases removed from V and 8 bases from J, the gap between germline ends came to 22 bases. The CDR3 contains 15 residues. CDR1 and CDR2 (germline): SGHRS, YFSETQ. Sequencing used immunoSEQ multiplex PCR; TCRdb keeps in-frame clones, though not all of them. Of fewer than 120,000 clones listed, 80% to 95% are singletons. Regarding this clone: The antigen remains undetermined.

This TCR derives from a human donor in good health. The material sequenced was CD4+ T cells sorted from blood. V usage is TRBV5-1 and J usage is TRBJ2-1; perhaps TRBD2 as D (5 bases). The CDR3 sequence is CASSWTEQRVYEQFF. For the CDR3, the DNA is TGCGCCAGCTCCTGGACTGAACAGAGGGTGTATGAGCAGTTCTTC. The complete variable domain, with remaining parts taken from reference TRBV5-1 and TRBJ2-1, reads KAGVTQTPRYLIKTRGQQVTLSCSPISGHRSVSWYQQTPGQGLQFLFEYFSETQRNKGNFPGRFSGRQFSNSRSEMNVSTLELGDSALYLCASSWTEQRVYEQFFGPGTRLTVL.